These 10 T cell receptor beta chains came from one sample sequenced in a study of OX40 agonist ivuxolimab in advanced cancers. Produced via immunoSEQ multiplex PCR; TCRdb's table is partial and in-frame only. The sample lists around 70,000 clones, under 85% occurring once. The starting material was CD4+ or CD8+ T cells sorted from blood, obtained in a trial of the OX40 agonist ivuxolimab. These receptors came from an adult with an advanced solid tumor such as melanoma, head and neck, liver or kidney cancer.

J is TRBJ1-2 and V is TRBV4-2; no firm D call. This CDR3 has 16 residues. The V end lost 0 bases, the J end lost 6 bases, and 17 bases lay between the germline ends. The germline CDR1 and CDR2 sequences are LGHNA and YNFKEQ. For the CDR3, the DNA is TGTGCCAGCAGCCAAGATTTGGAGGGAAGACCGGATGGCTACACCTTC. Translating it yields CASSQDLEGRPDGYTF.

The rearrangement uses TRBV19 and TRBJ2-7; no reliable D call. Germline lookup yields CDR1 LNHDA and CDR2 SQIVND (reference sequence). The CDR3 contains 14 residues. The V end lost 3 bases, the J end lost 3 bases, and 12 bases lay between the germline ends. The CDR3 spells CASSISQAIYEQYF. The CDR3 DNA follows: TGTGCCAGTAGTATTTCACAAGCCATCTACGAGCAGTACTTC.

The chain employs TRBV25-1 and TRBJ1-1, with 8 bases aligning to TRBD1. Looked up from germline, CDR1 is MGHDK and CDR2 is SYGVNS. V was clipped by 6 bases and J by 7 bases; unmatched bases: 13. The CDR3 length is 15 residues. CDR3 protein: CASSPTGDNRGEAFF. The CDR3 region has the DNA TGTGCCAGCAGCCCGACAGGGGACAATCGAGGTGAAGCTTTCTTT. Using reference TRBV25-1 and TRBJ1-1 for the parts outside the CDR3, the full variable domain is EADIYQTPRYLVIGTGKKITLECSQTMGHDKMYWYQQDPGMELHLIHYSYGVNSTEKGDLSSESTVSRIRTEHFPLTLESARPSHTSQYLCASSPTGDNRGEAFFGQGTRLTVV.

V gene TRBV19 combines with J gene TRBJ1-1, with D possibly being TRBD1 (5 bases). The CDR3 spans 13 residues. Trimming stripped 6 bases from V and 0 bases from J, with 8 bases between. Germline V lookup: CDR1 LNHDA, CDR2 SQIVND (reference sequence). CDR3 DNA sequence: TGTGCCAGTAGCGCGACAGTGAACACTGAAGCTTTCTTT. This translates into CASSATVNTEAFF.

CDR3 sequence: CASSSPSGSTDTQYF. The CDR3 coding sequence is TGTGCCAGCAGTAGCCCTAGCGGGAGCACAGATACGCAGTATTTT. V usage is TRBV6-5 and J usage is TRBJ2-3, with 8 bases matching TRBD2. J was trimmed by 0 bases and V by 5 bases; bases with no gene match: 4. Per germline, CDR1 MNHEY and CDR2 SVGAGI. The CDR3 length is 15 residues.

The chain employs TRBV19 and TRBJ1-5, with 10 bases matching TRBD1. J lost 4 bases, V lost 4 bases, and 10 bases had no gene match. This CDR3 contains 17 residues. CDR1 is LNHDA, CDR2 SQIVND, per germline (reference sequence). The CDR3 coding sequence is TGTGCCAGTAGTAGCGTATTGGACAGGGGGAGGAATCAGCCCCAGCATTTT. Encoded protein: CASSSVLDRGRNQPQHF.

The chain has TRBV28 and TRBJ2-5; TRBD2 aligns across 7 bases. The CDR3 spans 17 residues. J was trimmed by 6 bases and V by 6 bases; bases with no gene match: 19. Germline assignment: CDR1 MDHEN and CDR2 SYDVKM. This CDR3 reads CASSPREGRPGWQTQYF. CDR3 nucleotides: TGTGCCAGCAGCCCGAGGGAGGGACGGCCGGGGTGGCAGACCCAGTACTTC.

This CDR3 is CASSSPSGSYEQYF. Here the CDR3 DNA reads TGTGCCAGCAGCTCCCCGTCTGGCTCCTACGAGCAGTACTTC. The gene calls are TRBV6-5 and TRBJ2-7; D is unresolved. Trimming removed 6 bases at V and 0 bases at J, with 12 bases between. The CDR3 covers 14 residues. Germline values: CDR1 MNHEY, CDR2 SVGAGI.

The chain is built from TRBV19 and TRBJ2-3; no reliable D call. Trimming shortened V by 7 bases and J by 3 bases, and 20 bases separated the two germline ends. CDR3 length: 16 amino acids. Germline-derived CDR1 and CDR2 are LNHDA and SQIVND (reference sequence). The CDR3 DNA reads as TGTGCCAGTACCCCCAATATTATGGGGTCGACAGATACGCAGTATTTT. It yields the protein CASTPNIMGSTDTQYF.

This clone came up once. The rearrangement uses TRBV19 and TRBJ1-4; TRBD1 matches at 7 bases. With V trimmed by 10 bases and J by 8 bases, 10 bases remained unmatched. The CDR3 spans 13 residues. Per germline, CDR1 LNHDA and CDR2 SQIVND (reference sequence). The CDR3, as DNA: TGTGCCATCGCGCAGGGGGTGGGGGAAAAACTGTTTTTT. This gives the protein CAIAQGVGEKLFF.